This entry lists 9 T cell receptor beta chains sequenced from one sample in a study of Ad26.COV2.S vaccination and SARS-CoV-2 variants. Sequenced by immunoSEQ multiplex PCR; TCRdb stores in-frame clones only, minus some. Of 150,000 to 200,000 clones in the sample, around nine tenths were seen once. The input for sequencing was peripheral blood, taken after recovery from COVID-19. The receptors were sampled from a human donor who had recovered from COVID-19.

This chain uses TRBV2 with TRBJ2-7; D possibly corresponds to TRBD1 (5 bases). V gave up 2 bases and J gave up 7 bases, with 18 bases separating them. The CDR3 is 15 amino acids. The V gene's germline CDR1 is SNHLY and CDR2 FYNNEI. Here the CDR3 DNA reads TGTGCCAGCAGTGAATGGGGCCCGGGCCTGGGGGAGCAGTACTTC. It specifies CASSEWGPGLGEQYF.

The chain recombines TRBV2 with TRBJ2-1; weak D call: TRBD2 (5 bases). The germline gives CDR1 SNHLY, CDR2 FYNNEI. The V and J ends lost 5 bases and 10 bases respectively, with 21 bases between them. The CDR3 is made up of 15 amino acids. CDR3 protein: CASSPLAVDVKEQFF. For the CDR3, the DNA is TGTGCCAGCAGTCCCCTAGCAGTCGATGTAAAGGAGCAGTTCTTC.

Here the CDR3 DNA reads TGTGCCTGGACCAAATCTACAGGAATCACCTACAATGAGCAGTTCTTC. Amino acid sequence: CAWTKSTGITYNEQFF. The chain is built from TRBV30 and TRBJ2-1; possible D gene TRBD1, 5 bases. Per germline, CDR1 GTSNPN and CDR2 SVGIG (reference sequence). V was clipped by 4 bases and J by 2 bases, with 18 bases between them. The CDR3 contains 16 residues.

The chain couples TRBV5-1 to TRBJ1-2; 8 bases map to TRBD1. Trimming removed 4 bases from V and 2 bases from J; junction bases left unmatched: 7. This CDR3 has 15 residues. In germline, CDR1 is SGHRS, CDR2 YFSETQ. The CDR3 coding sequence is TGCGCCAGCAGCGCGCTCAGGGGGCTCAACTATGGCTACACCTTC. Protein: CASSALRGLNYGYTF.

The chain carries TRBV19 and TRBJ2-2; the D gene is possibly TRBD1 (5 bases). With 7 bases removed from V and 1 base from J, the gap between germline ends came to 13 bases. The CDR3 sequence is 15 residues long. Per the germline V gene, CDR1 is LNHDA and CDR2 is SQIVND (reference sequence). In nucleotides, the CDR3 is TGTGCCAGTACCAGGGAAATTCGGAACACCGGGGAGCTGTTTTTT. This gives the protein CASTREIRNTGELFF.

This clone was recorded once. CDR3 amino acids: CASSQSRRSNQPQHF. CDR3 nucleotides: TGTGCCAGCAGCCAATCTCGCCGCTCCAATCAGCCCCAGCATTTT. The genes are TRBV16 and TRBJ1-5; D remains ambiguous. Germline V CDR1 and CDR2: KGHSY, FQNENV. The CDR3 is made up of 15 amino acids. V was clipped by 0 bases and J by 3 bases, with 9 bases between them. Based on the CDR3 plus reference TRBV16 and TRBJ1-5, the full variable domain is GEEVAQTPKHLVRGEGQKAKLYCAPIKGHSYVFWYQQVLKNEFKFLISFQNENVFDETGMPKERFSAKCLPNSPCSLEIQATKLEDSAVYFCASSQSRRSNQPQHFGDGTRLSIL.

J is TRBJ2-7 and V is TRBV21-1; TRBD2 is taken as the D call from the table, unchecked against the DNA. TRBV21-1 corresponds to a pseudogene. The CDR3 contains 9 residues. CDR3 DNA: TGTGCCAGCAGCCTCGGGCAGTACTTC. Encoded protein: CASSLGQYF.

The V call is TRBV2, the J call TRBJ2-7; tentative D call: TRBD2 (5 bases). There are 14 residues in the CDR3. Germline V gives CDR1 SNHLY, CDR2 FYNNEI. V was clipped by 2 bases and J by 6 bases, with 14 bases between them. This CDR3 reads CASSELASSGEQYF. CDR3 nucleotides: TGTGCCAGCAGTGAATTGGCTAGCTCCGGCGAGCAGTACTTC.

The rearrangement joins TRBV5-6 to TRBJ1-5; 10 nucleotides match TRBD1. V shed 0 bases and J 3 bases; nucleotides not matched to a gene: 3. This CDR3 has 16 residues. Germline loops: CDR1 SGHDT, CDR2 YYEEEE. The CDR3 nucleotides read TGTGCCAGCAGCTTGGAGGGGACAGGGGTCAATCAGCCCCAGCATTTT. Its protein product is CASSLEGTGVNQPQHF.